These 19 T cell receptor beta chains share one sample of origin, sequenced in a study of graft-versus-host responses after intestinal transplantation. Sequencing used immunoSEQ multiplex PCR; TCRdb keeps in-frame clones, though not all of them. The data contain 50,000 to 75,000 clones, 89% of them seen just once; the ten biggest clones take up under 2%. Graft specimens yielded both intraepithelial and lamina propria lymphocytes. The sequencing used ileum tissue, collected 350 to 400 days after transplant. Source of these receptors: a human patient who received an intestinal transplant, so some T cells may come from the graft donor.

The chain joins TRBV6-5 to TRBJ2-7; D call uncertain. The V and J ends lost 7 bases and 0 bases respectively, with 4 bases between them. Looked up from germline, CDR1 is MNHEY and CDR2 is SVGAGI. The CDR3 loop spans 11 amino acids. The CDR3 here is CASIGSYEQYF. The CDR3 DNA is TGTGCCAGCATCGGCTCCTACGAGCAGTACTTC.

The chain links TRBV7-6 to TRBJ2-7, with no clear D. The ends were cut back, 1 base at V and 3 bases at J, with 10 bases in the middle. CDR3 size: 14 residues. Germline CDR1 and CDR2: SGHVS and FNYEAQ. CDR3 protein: CASSLELGIYEQYF. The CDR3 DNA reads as TGTGCCAGCAGCTTAGAACTGGGCATCTACGAGCAGTACTTC.

CDR3 coding DNA: TGTGCCAGCAGCATTCTCGGACGCTATGAGCAGTTCTTC. It specifies CASSILGRYEQFF. The genes are TRBV7-2 and TRBJ2-1, with D hard to call. The germline gives CDR1 SGHTA, CDR2 FQGNSA. The CDR3 sequence is 13 residues long. V was trimmed by 5 bases and J by 8 bases, leaving 13 bases between them. The entire variable domain, with the rest obtained from reference TRBV7-2 and TRBJ2-1, is as follows: GAGVSQSPSNKVTEKGKDVELRCDPISGHTALYWYRQSLGQGLEFLIYFQGNSAPDKSGLPSDRFSAERTGGSVSTLTIQRTQQEDSAVYLCASSILGRYEQFFGPGTRLTVL.

The CDR3, as DNA: TGTGCCAGAGCGGGAGGGCCAGATACGCAGTATTTT. Its protein product is CARAGGPDTQYF. The V and J genes are TRBV2 and TRBJ2-3, with 10 bases that match TRBD2. Germline CDR1 and CDR2: SNHLY and FYNNEI. The CDR3 runs to 12 residues. Germline trimming cut 9 bases from V and 4 bases from J; bases unmatched to any gene: 1.

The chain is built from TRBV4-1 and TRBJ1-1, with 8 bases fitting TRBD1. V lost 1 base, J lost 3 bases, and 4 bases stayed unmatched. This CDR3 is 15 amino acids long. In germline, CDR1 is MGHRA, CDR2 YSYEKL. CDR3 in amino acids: CASSQVQGAYTEAFF. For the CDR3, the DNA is TGCGCCAGCAGCCAAGTTCAGGGGGCTTACACTGAAGCTTTCTTT.

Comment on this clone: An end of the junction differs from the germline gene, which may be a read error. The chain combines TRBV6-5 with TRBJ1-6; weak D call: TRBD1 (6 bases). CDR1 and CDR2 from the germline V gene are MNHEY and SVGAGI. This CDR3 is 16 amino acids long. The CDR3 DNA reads TGTGCCAGCAGTTACCGGGGGGCCTCCTCTAATTCACCCCTCCACTTT. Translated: CASSYRGASSNSPLHF.

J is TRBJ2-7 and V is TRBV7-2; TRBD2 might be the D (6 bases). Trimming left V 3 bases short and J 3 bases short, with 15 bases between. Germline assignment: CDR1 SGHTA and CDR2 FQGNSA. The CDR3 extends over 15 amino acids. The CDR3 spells CASSFGASAYYEQYF. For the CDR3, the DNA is TGTGCCAGCAGCTTTGGTGCTAGCGCTTACTACGAGCAGTACTTC.

The CDR3: CASSQHSGTYLSTDTQYF. Written as DNA, the CDR3 is TGTGCCAGCAGCCAACATAGCGGCACTTACTTAAGCACAGATACGCAGTATTTT. The chain recombines TRBV4-2 with TRBJ2-3, with TRBD2 as a possible D gene (6 bases). Trimming pared 2 bases from V and 0 bases from J, leaving 18 bases between. This CDR3 has 18 residues. CDR1 and CDR2 from the germline V gene are LGHNA and YNFKEQ.

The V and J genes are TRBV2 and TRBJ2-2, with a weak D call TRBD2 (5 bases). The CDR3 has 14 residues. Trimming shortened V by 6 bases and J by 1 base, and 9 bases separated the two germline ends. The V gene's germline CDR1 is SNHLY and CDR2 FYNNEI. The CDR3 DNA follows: TGTGCCAGCAGGCGGACTTGGAACACCGGGGAGCTGTTTTTT. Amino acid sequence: CASRRTWNTGELFF.

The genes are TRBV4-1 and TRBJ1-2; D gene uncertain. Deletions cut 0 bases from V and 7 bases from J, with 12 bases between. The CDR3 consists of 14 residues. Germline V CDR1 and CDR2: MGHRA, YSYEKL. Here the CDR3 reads CASSQDPRNGGYTF. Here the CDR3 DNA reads TGCGCCAGCAGCCAAGATCCCCGGAACGGTGGCTACACCTTC.

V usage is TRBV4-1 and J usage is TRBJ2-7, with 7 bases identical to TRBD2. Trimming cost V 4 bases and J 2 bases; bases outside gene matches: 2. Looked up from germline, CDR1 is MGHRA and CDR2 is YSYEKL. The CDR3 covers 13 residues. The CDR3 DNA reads TGCGCCAGCAGCCTAGGACTAGCCTACGAGCAGTACTTC. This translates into CASSLGLAYEQYF.

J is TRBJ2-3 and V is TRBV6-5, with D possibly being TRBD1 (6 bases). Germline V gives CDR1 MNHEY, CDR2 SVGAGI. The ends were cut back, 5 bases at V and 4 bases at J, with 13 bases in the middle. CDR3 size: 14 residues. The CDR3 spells CASSTSGGADTQYF. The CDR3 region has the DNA TGTGCCAGCAGTACCAGTGGGGGCGCAGATACGCAGTATTTT.

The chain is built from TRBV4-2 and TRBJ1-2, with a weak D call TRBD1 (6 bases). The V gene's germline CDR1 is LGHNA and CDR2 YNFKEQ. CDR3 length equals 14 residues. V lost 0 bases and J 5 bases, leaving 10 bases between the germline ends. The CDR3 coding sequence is TGTGCCAGCAGCCAAGATGGGACACCATATGGCTACACCTTC. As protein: CASSQDGTPYGYTF.

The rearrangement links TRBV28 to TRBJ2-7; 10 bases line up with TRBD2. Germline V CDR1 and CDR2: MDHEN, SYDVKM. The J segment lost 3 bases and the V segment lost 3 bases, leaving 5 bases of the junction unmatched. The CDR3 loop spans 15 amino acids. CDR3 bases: TGTGCCAGCAGTTTTCGACTAGCGGGTTACTACGAGCAGTACTTC. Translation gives CASSFRLAGYYEQYF.

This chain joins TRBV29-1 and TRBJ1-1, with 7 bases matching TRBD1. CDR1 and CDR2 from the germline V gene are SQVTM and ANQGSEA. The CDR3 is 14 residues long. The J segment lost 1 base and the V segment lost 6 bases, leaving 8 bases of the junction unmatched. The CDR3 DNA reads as TGCAGCGTCATGACAGGGAGGGGGAACACTGAAGCTTTCTTT. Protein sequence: CSVMTGRGNTEAFF.

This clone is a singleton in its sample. CDR3 loop: CASREAYNEQFF. CDR3 coding DNA: TGTGCCAGCCGGGAGGCTTACAATGAGCAGTTCTTC. The chain couples TRBV27 to TRBJ2-1, with TRBD2 matching 7 bases. The length of the CDR3 is 12 residues. CDR1 is MNHEY and CDR2 is SMNVEV in the germline V gene (reference sequence). V trimming: 8 bases; J trimming: 4 bases; junction bases outside the gene matches: 2.

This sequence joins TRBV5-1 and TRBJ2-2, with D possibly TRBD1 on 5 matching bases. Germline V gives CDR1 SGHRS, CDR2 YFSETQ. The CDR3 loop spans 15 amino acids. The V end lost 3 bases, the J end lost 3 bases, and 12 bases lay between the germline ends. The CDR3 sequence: CASSSKTDYTGELFF. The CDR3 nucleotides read TGCGCCAGCAGCTCTAAGACAGACTACACCGGGGAGCTGTTTTTT.

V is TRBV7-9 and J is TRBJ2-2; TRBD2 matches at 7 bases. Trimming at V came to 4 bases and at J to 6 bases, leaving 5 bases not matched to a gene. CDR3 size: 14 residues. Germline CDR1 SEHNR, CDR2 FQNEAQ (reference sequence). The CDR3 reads CASSSTSWAGELFF. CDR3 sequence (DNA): TGTGCCAGCAGCTCGACTAGCTGGGCCGGGGAGCTGTTTTTT. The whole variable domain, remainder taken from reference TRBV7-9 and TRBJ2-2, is DTGVSQNPRHKITKRGQNVTFRCDPISEHNRLYWYRQTLGQGPEFLTYFQNEAQLEKSRLLSDRFSAERPKGSFSTLEIQRTEQGDSAMYLCASSSTSWAGELFFGEGSRLTVL.

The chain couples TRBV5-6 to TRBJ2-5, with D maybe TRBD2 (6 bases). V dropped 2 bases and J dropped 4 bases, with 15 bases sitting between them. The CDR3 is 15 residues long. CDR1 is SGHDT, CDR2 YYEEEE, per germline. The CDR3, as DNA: TGTGCCAGCAGCTTAGTGCTCCTGGAGGGAGAGACCCAGTACTTC. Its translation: CASSLVLLEGETQYF. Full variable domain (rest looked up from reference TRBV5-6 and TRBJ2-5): DAGVTQSPTHLIKTRGQQVTLRCSPKSGHDTVSWYQQALGQGPQFIFQYYEEEERQRGNFPDRFSGHQFPNYSSELNVNALLLGDSALYLCASSLVLLEGETQYFGPGTRLLVL.